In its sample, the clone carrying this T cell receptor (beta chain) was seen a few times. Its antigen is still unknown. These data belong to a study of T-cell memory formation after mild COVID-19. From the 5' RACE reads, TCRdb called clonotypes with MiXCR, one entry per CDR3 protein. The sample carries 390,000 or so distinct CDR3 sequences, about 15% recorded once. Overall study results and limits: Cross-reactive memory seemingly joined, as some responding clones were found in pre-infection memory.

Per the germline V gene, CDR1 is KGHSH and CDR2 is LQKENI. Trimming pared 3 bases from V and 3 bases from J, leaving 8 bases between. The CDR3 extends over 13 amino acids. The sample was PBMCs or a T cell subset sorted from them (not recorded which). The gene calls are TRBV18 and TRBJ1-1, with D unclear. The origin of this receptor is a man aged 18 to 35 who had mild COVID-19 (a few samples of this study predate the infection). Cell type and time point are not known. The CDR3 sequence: CASSPRVDTEAFF. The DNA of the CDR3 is TGTGCCAGCTCACCCCGCGTGGACACTGAAGCTTTCTTT.